These T cell receptor beta chains were read from a single sample in a study of blood T cells in healthy people across ages. One entry per CDR3 protein, called by TCRdb with MiXCR from the 5' RACE reads. Of some 1.5 million distinct CDR3 sequences in the sample, under 30% were seen once. Sequences were obtained from blood. The receptors were sampled from a woman aged 30 to 39 in good health. The CDR3 runs from the conserved cysteine through the conserved F or W. A D gene is named only where the DNA matches it firmly. Clone size is shown for a subset of rows, as once, few, many or a class of expanded clone.

j_call: TRBJ2-7; clone_size: few; v_call: TRBV7-2; d_call: TRBD1; cdr3_nt: TGTGCCAGCAGCTTAGTCGCACAGGGGGCCTACGAGCAGTACTTC; cdr3_aa: CASSLVAQGAYEQYF
j_call: TRBJ1-2; clone_size: NA; v_call: TRBV27; d_call: NA; cdr3_nt: TGTGTCAGCAGTTTTACAGGCCCAAATTATGGCTACACCTTC; cdr3_aa: CVSSFTGPNYGYTF
j_call: TRBJ1-2; clone_size: NA; v_call: TRBV6-5; d_call: NA; cdr3_nt: TGTGCCAGCAGCGTTTCAGGCGACGGTGGCTGCACCTTC; cdr3_aa: CASSVSGDGGCTF
j_call: TRBJ2-3; clone_size: NA; v_call: TRBV7-3; d_call: NA; cdr3_nt: TGTGCCAGCAGCTTAGGGGCAGGGAGGATCACAGATACGCAGTATTTT; cdr3_aa: CASSLGAGRITDTQYF
j_call: TRBJ1-5; clone_size: few; v_call: TRBV6-1; d_call: TRBD1; cdr3_nt: TGTGCCAGCAGTGGCACAGGGGGCCAAAAGCCCCAGCATTTT; cdr3_aa: CASSGTGGQKPQHF
j_call: TRBJ1-1; clone_size: NA; v_call: TRBV5-1; d_call: NA; cdr3_nt: TGCGCCAGCAGCTTGGCGGACACGCTGAACACTGAAGCTTTCTTT; cdr3_aa: CASSLADTLNTEAFF
j_call: TRBJ1-5; clone_size: NA; v_call: TRBV4-3; d_call: TRBD1; cdr3_nt: TGCGCCAGCAGCCAAGAAAATAACCCCGAGACAGGGGATCAGCCCCAGCATTTT; cdr3_aa: CASSQENNPETGDQPQHF
j_call: TRBJ2-3; clone_size: NA; v_call: TRBV27; d_call: NA; cdr3_nt: TGTGCCAGCAGTTTATCAGGGACAAATACGCAGTATTTT; cdr3_aa: CASSLSGTNTQYF
j_call: TRBJ2-7; clone_size: NA; v_call: TRBV12-3/TRBV12-4; d_call: NA; cdr3_nt: TGTGCCAGCAGTCCCGCCGGAACAGGGAGGTACGAGCAGTACTTC; cdr3_aa: CASSPAGTGRYEQYF
j_call: TRBJ1-6; clone_size: many; v_call: TRBV7-2; d_call: NA; cdr3_nt: TGTGCCAGCAGCTTAGGTCGGCCCCTCCACTTT; cdr3_aa: CASSLGRPLHF
j_call: TRBJ2-4; clone_size: few; v_call: TRBV20-1; d_call: NA; cdr3_nt: TGCAGTGCCTCCGGGACTCCCCTCAATGAGCAGTACTTC; cdr3_aa: CSASGTPLNEQYF
j_call: TRBJ2-7; clone_size: many; v_call: TRBV18; d_call: NA; cdr3_nt: TGTGCCAGCTCACCCGCGGGACAAAGCTACGAGCAGTACTTC; cdr3_aa: CASSPAGQSYEQYF
j_call: TRBJ2-5; clone_size: NA; v_call: TRBV6-5; d_call: TRBD2; cdr3_nt: TGTCCCAGCAGTTACGAACGGACTAGCGGGAGGGGGACGACCCAGTACTTC; cdr3_aa: CPSSYERTSGRGTTQYF
j_call: TRBJ2-7; clone_size: many; v_call: TRBV10-2; d_call: NA; cdr3_nt: TGCGCCAGCGGTGGACTCCGGTACGAGCAGTACTTC; cdr3_aa: CASGGLRYEQYF
j_call: TRBJ1-2; clone_size: few; v_call: TRBV29-1; d_call: NA; cdr3_nt: TGCAACGTTGAAGCTCTACCGGACCAAGGGGGCTACACCTTC; cdr3_aa: CNVEALPDQGGYTF
j_call: TRBJ2-7; clone_size: NA; v_call: TRBV7-8; d_call: NA; cdr3_nt: TGTGTCAGCAGCCGAGAGGGAGATCCCTCCTACGAGCAGTACTTC; cdr3_aa: CVSSREGDPSYEQYF
j_call: TRBJ2-7; clone_size: NA; v_call: TRBV2; d_call: TRBD2; cdr3_nt: TGTGCCAGCACTGATGTAGCGGGGGGGCTTGACTACGAGCAGTACTTC; cdr3_aa: CASTDVAGGLDYEQYF
j_call: TRBJ2-2; clone_size: few; v_call: TRBV4-2; d_call: NA; cdr3_nt: TGTGCCAGCAGCCGAGGACAGTCCAGCACCGGGGAGCTGTTTTTT; cdr3_aa: CASSRGQSSTGELFF
j_call: TRBJ2-5; clone_size: NA; v_call: TRBV2; d_call: NA; cdr3_nt: TGTGCCAGCGTTCAAGTCGGGCCGCTCCAAGAGACCCAGTACTTC; cdr3_aa: CASVQVGPLQETQYF
j_call: TRBJ2-3; clone_size: NA; v_call: TRBV12-5; d_call: NA; cdr3_nt: TGTGCCGTAGGAAAAGTTGATGAGGATACGCAGTATTTT; cdr3_aa: CAVGKVDEDTQYF
j_call: TRBJ2-1; clone_size: NA; v_call: TRBV7-2; d_call: NA; cdr3_nt: TGTGCCAGCAGTCCATCCGGGGGCTCTGGGAACGAGCAGTTCTTC; cdr3_aa: CASSPSGGSGNEQFF
j_call: TRBJ1-1; clone_size: few; v_call: TRBV20-1; d_call: NA; cdr3_nt: TGCAGTCCAATCGGGGGCACTGAAGCTTTCTTT; cdr3_aa: CSPIGGTEAFF
j_call: TRBJ2-5; clone_size: NA; v_call: TRBV6-1; d_call: NA; cdr3_nt: TGTGCCAGCAGTGAACAGGCGCGGGAGACCCAGTACTTC; cdr3_aa: CASSEQARETQYF
j_call: TRBJ2-3; clone_size: few; v_call: TRBV20-1; d_call: TRBD2; cdr3_nt: TGCAGTGCCCTCGCGGCTAGCGGGAGGTTTCGAACGCAGTATTTT; cdr3_aa: CSALAASGRFRTQYF
j_call: TRBJ2-7; clone_size: NA; v_call: TRBV14; d_call: NA; cdr3_nt: TGTGCCAGCAGCCAAAACGCCGGTTTATACGAGCAGTACTTC; cdr3_aa: CASSQNAGLYEQYF
j_call: TRBJ2-1; clone_size: NA; v_call: TRBV20-1; d_call: TRBD2; cdr3_nt: TGCAGTGCCCGGACTAGCGGGGGGAGCAATGAGCAGTTCTTC; cdr3_aa: CSARTSGGSNEQFF
j_call: TRBJ2-7; clone_size: NA; v_call: TRBV7-2; d_call: NA; cdr3_nt: TGTGCCAGCAGCTTAGGACTAGAGTTACCCTACGAGCAGTACTTC; cdr3_aa: CASSLGLELPYEQYF
j_call: TRBJ2-7; clone_size: few; v_call: TRBV6-2/TRBV6-3; d_call: NA; cdr3_nt: TGTGCCAGCAGTTACGGGACTCTCTACGAGCAGTACTTC; cdr3_aa: CASSYGTLYEQYF
j_call: TRBJ1-2; clone_size: few; v_call: TRBV12-3/TRBV12-4; d_call: TRBD1; cdr3_nt: TGTGCCAGCAGTTGGACAGGGGGGAGCTATGGCTACACCTTC; cdr3_aa: CASSWTGGSYGYTF
j_call: TRBJ2-4; clone_size: NA; v_call: TRBV6-1; d_call: NA; cdr3_nt: TGTGCCAGCCCGTTCTTCGCAGTAGCCAAAAACATTCAGTACTTC; cdr3_aa: CASPFFAVAKNIQYF
j_call: TRBJ2-5; clone_size: many; v_call: TRBV11-1; d_call: NA; cdr3_nt: TGTGCCAGCAGCTTTGACACCCAGCGAGAGACCCAGTACTTC; cdr3_aa: CASSFDTQRETQYF
j_call: TRBJ2-7; clone_size: NA; v_call: TRBV6-6; d_call: TRBD2; cdr3_nt: TGTGCCAGCAGTTACTCCCCAGCGGGGGCCTACGAGCAGTACTTC; cdr3_aa: CASSYSPAGAYEQYF
j_call: TRBJ2-1; clone_size: many; v_call: TRBV5-1; d_call: NA; cdr3_nt: TGCGCCAGCAGCTTGGGACTGGATGAGCAGTTCTTC; cdr3_aa: CASSLGLDEQFF
j_call: TRBJ1-5; clone_size: NA; v_call: TRBV7-9; d_call: TRBD1; cdr3_nt: TGTGCCAGCAGCGATGATGACAGGGCTGGCAATCAGCCCCAGCATTTT; cdr3_aa: CASSDDDRAGNQPQHF
j_call: TRBJ2-1; clone_size: few; v_call: TRBV3-1; d_call: NA; cdr3_nt: TGTGCCAGCAGCCAAGTTCCCATCTACAATGAGCAGTTCTTC; cdr3_aa: CASSQVPIYNEQFF
j_call: TRBJ2-5; clone_size: NA; v_call: TRBV12-3/TRBV12-4; d_call: NA; cdr3_nt: TGTGCCAGCAGTTCGGGGGATCGGGAGACCCAGTACTTC; cdr3_aa: CASSSGDRETQYF
j_call: TRBJ2-3; clone_size: NA; v_call: TRBV6-5; d_call: NA; cdr3_nt: TGTGCCAGCAGTTTGTTCCCAGACACAGATACGCAGTATTTT; cdr3_aa: CASSLFPDTDTQYF
j_call: TRBJ2-2; clone_size: NA; v_call: TRBV20-1; d_call: TRBD1; cdr3_nt: TGCAGTGCTAGGGAGGGACAGGGAAGAGCCGGGGAGCTGTTTTTT; cdr3_aa: CSAREGQGRAGELFF
j_call: TRBJ1-5; clone_size: few; v_call: TRBV9; d_call: NA; cdr3_nt: TGTGCCAGCAGCGTAGTTCCCCCGGCGGGGTGGAAGCCCCAGCATTTT; cdr3_aa: CASSVVPPAGWKPQHF
j_call: TRBJ2-5; clone_size: many; v_call: TRBV12-3/TRBV12-4; d_call: NA; cdr3_nt: TGTGCCAGCAGTTTTAGGGAGACCCAGTACTTC; cdr3_aa: CASSFRETQYF
j_call: TRBJ2-7; clone_size: many; v_call: TRBV5-1; d_call: TRBD1; cdr3_nt: TGTGCCAGCTCACCACGGGGACAGGGAAGCTCCTACGAGCAGTACTTC; cdr3_aa: CASSPRGQGSSYEQYF
j_call: TRBJ2-6; clone_size: NA; v_call: TRBV5-5; d_call: TRBD1; cdr3_nt: TGTGCCAGCAGCGGGACAGGGGGCGCGGCTGGGGCCAACGTCCGGACTTTC; cdr3_aa: CASSGTGGAAGANVRTF